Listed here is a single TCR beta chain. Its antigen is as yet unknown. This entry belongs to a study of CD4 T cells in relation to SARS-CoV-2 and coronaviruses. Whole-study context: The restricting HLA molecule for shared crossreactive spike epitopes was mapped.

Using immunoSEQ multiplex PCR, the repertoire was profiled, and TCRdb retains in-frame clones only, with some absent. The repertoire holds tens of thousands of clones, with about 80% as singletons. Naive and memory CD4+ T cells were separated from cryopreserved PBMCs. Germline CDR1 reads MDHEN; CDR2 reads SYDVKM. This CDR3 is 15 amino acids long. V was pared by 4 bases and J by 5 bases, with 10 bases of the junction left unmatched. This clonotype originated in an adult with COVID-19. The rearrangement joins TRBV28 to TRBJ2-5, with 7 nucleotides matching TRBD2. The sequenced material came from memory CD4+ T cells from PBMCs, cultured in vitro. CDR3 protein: CASSSERGGPETQYF. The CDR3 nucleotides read TGTGCCAGCAGTTCCGAGCGGGGAGGGCCGGAGACCCAGTACTTC.